Listed here are 32 T cell receptor beta chains from one sample, sequenced in a study of blood T cells in healthy people across ages. The second PCR ran 7 to 11 cycles with a sample-barcoded 5' primer and J-beta primers. A single record per CDR3 protein comes from TCRdb applying MiXCR to the 5' RACE reads. Among about a million distinct CDR3 sequences, roughly 51% were seen once, and the ten largest hold roughly a fifth. The sample consisted of blood. All receptors come from a woman aged 55-69 years in good health.

This clonotype occurred once. One end of the junction fails to match germline, which may point to a read error. The genes are TRBV5-1 and TRBJ2-6; possibly TRBD1 for D (5 bases). Germline V gene lookup returns CDR1 SGHRS and CDR2 YFSETQ. This CDR3 comprises 16 residues. The CDR3 nucleotides are TGCGCCAGCAGCTTGGTCATGGGCTCTGGGGCCAACGTCCTGCATTTC. Its translation: CASSLVMGSGANVLHF.

This rearrangement joins TRBV28 to TRBJ2-7; D is possibly TRBD1 (6 bases). The CDR3 contains 13 residues. The V end lost 4 bases, the J end lost 6 bases, and 13 bases lay between the germline ends. The germline CDR1 and CDR2 sequences are MDHEN and SYDVKM. The CDR3 reads CASSSGQPSEQYF. The CDR3 nucleotides are TGTGCCAGCAGTTCCGGACAGCCCTCCGAGCAGTACTTC.

This clonotype appeared once. The chain couples TRBV4-1 to TRBJ2-1, with D unresolved. This CDR3 spans 13 amino acids. In germline, CDR1 is MGHRA, CDR2 YSYEKL. The V and J ends lost 6 bases and 4 bases respectively, with 10 bases between them. The CDR3 here is CASRQTGYNEQFF. CDR3 coding DNA: TGCGCCAGCAGGCAGACTGGATACAATGAGCAGTTCTTC.

This rearrangement joins TRBV4-2 to TRBJ2-7; 8 positions agree with TRBD1. CDR3 length: 14 residues. V was pared by 0 bases and J by 5 bases, with 3 bases of the junction left unmatched. Germline CDR1 and CDR2: LGHNA and YNFKEQ. The CDR3: CASSQEGQGDEQYF. For the CDR3, the DNA is TGTGCCAGCAGCCAAGAAGGACAGGGCGACGAGCAGTACTTC.

The chain uses TRBV27 and TRBJ2-1; 8 bases are shared with TRBD2. The CDR3 sequence is 18 residues long. Unmatched junction bases numbered 9, after V lost 2 bases and J lost 0 bases. Germline V CDR1 and CDR2: MNHEY, SMNVEV (reference sequence). In DNA, the CDR3 is TGTGCCAGCAGTTTAATTACTAGCGGAGAAAGCTCCTACAATGAGCAGTTCTTC. As protein: CASSLITSGESSYNEQFF.

The CDR3 loop reads CASSVGKRPQHF. CDR3 in DNA: TGTGCCAGCAGCGTAGGTAAGCGCCCCCAGCATTTT. V is TRBV9 and J is TRBJ1-5; D is unresolved. The ends were cut back, 0 bases at V and 10 bases at J, with 8 bases in the middle. Germline-derived CDR1 and CDR2 are SGDLS and YYNGEE. The CDR3 consists of 12 residues.

V gene TRBV7-9 combines with J gene TRBJ2-1; D is possibly TRBD2 (7 bases). The germline V gene encodes CDR1 SEHNR and CDR2 FQNEAQ (reference sequence). V shed 5 bases and J shed 7 bases, with 24 bases lying between them. CDR3 length: 17 residues. The CDR3 DNA reads as TGTGCCAGCAGCGACGAAGGGTTGGGGGAGGGGGGTAATGAGCAGTTCTTC. Its protein is CASSDEGLGEGGNEQFF.

Notes on this clonotype: A much larger clone lies a single base off, so this may be a read error. The V call is TRBV11-2, the J call TRBJ2-5; tentative D call: TRBD1 (7 bases). Germline V gene sequence: CDR1 SGHAT, CDR2 FQNNGV. The CDR3 has 16 residues. The CDR3 region is CVSSLTGLGSGETQYF. CDR3 nucleotides: TGTGTCAGCAGCTTGACAGGGCTCGGGAGCGGTGAGACCCAGTACTTC.

The chain uses TRBV7-2 and TRBJ2-7, with D possibly called TRBD1 or TRBD2 (5 bases each). Trimming removed 6 bases from V and 0 bases from J, with 15 bases in between. The germline gives CDR1 SGHTA, CDR2 FQGNSA. This CDR3 has 15 residues. This chain's CDR3 is CASSFAGRGSYEQYF. As DNA, the CDR3 is TGTGCCAGCAGTTTTGCGGGTAGGGGCTCCTACGAGCAGTACTTC. Using reference TRBV7-2 and TRBJ2-7 for the parts outside the CDR3, the full variable domain is GAGVSQSPSNKVTEKGKDVELRCDPISGHTALYWYRQSLGQGLEFLIYFQGNSAPDKSGLPSDRFSAERTGGSVSTLTIQRTQQEDSAVYLCASSFAGRGSYEQYFGPGTRLTVT.

This chain joins TRBV9 and TRBJ2-3; a possible D gene is TRBD2 (5 bases). Germline-derived CDR1 and CDR2 are SGDLS and YYNGEE. CDR3 length: 16 residues. Trimming left V 0 bases short and J 2 bases short, with 13 bases between. As DNA, the CDR3 is TGTGCCAGCAGCGTAGGAACTAGAGCCCCCACAGATACGCAGTATTTT. Protein: CASSVGTRAPTDTQYF.

This clonotype has a handful of counts. V and J are TRBV28 and TRBJ2-4; 8 nucleotides line up with TRBD1. The CDR3 loop spans 17 amino acids. Germline-derived CDR1 and CDR2 are MDHEN and SYDVKM. The J segment lost 8 bases and the V segment lost 2 bases, leaving 14 bases of the junction unmatched. Here the CDR3 reads CASSLTSTDRGWDIQYF. The CDR3 DNA is TGTGCCAGCAGTTTAACCTCAACCGACAGGGGTTGGGACATTCAGTACTTC.

The chain recombines TRBV6-6 with TRBJ1-4, with 9 bases aligning to TRBD1. J gave up 8 bases and V 2 bases, and 6 bases lay outside the gene matches. The CDR3 contains 15 residues. Germline V CDR1 and CDR2: MNHNY, SVGAGI (reference sequence). CDR3 DNA: TGTGCCAGCAGTTACGAAGGGACAGGGCTGGAAAAACTGTTTTTT. Residues: CASSYEGTGLEKLFF.

This clonotype was counted a few times. This sequence joins TRBV15 and TRBJ1-2, with no clear D. Germline V gives CDR1 LNHNV, CDR2 YYDKDF (reference sequence). The CDR3 runs to 13 residues. Trimming cost V 5 bases and J 4 bases, with 11 bases left between them. For the CDR3, the DNA is TGTGCCACCAGCCCAAAAAAATTCTATGGCTACACCTTC. Encoded protein: CATSPKKFYGYTF.

This clonotype was seen a few times. J is TRBJ1-2 and V is TRBV24-1, with 9 bases identical to TRBD1. V gave up 7 bases and J gave up 4 bases; unmatched junction bases: 9. The CDR3 is made up of 15 amino acids. Germline CDR1 reads KGHDR; CDR2 reads SFDVKD. CDR3 sequence reads: CATRPRTGDSYGYTF. For the CDR3, the DNA is TGTGCCACCAGGCCAAGGACAGGGGATAGCTATGGCTACACCTTC.

J is TRBJ1-5 and V is TRBV12-3 or TRBV12-4, with D perhaps TRBD1 (6 bases). The length of the CDR3 is 16 residues. The ends were cut back, 6 bases at V and 2 bases at J, with 17 bases in the middle. CDR3 in DNA: TGTGCCAGCAGCCCTAGGGGGGTAAGGGGCAATCAGCCCCAGCATTTT. Protein product: CASSPRGVRGNQPQHF.

V is TRBV20-1 and J is TRBJ2-1, with D possibly called TRBD1 or TRBD2 (5 bases each). The CDR3 is 15 residues long. The V end was cut by 5 bases, the J end by 7 bases, with 21 bases between. The germline gives CDR1 DFQATT, CDR2 SNEGSKA (reference sequence). As DNA, the CDR3 is TGCAGTGCTCACCTCCTCGGGGCGCAGAGTAATGAGCAGTTCTTC. Translating gives CSAHLLGAQSNEQFF.

V gene TRBV6-2 or TRBV6-3 combines with J gene TRBJ2-1, with TRBD2 matching 9 bases. The CDR3 loop spans 19 amino acids. In germline, CDR1 is MNHEY, CDR2 SVGEGT. V dropped 2 bases and J dropped 5; count of bases not matched to a gene: 16. The CDR3: CASSYVRLASGIPDNEQFF. CDR3 DNA sequence: TGTGCCAGCAGTTACGTGAGACTGGCTAGCGGGATCCCGGACAATGAGCAGTTCTTC.

The V and J genes are TRBV5-4 and TRBJ1-1; D is unclear. Germline V CDR1 and CDR2: SGHNT, YYREEE (reference sequence). Trimming took off 3 bases at V and 3 bases at J, with 9 bases between the two ends. The CDR3 has 13 amino acids. The CDR3 sequence is CASSSGDDTEAFF. For the CDR3, the DNA is TGTGCCAGCAGCTCCGGAGATGACACTGAAGCTTTCTTT.

This clonotype was counted a few times. The J gene is TRBJ2-3, the V gene TRBV25-1, with unresolved D. The germline gives CDR1 MGHDK, CDR2 SYGVNS. CDR3 length: 14 amino acids. With 6 bases removed from V and 2 bases from J, the gap between germline ends came to 12 bases. The DNA for the CDR3 is TGTGCCAGCAGCCCTCCCTTTGCCACAGATACGCAGTATTTT. Protein: CASSPPFATDTQYF.

This clonotype was observed a handful of times. The genes are TRBV7-7 and TRBJ2-7; the D is unclear. Looked up from germline, CDR1 is SSHAT and CDR2 is FNYEAQ (reference sequence). CDR3 length: 14 amino acids. Trimming stripped 1 base from V and 3 bases from J, with 10 bases between. The CDR3 DNA sequence: TGTGCCAGCAGCTTAGGAGCCCAGGACTACGAGCAGTACTTC. Translated, it gives CASSLGAQDYEQYF.

The chain joins TRBV4-1 to TRBJ2-1; 9 bases line up with TRBD2. Germline trimming cut 2 bases from V and 7 bases from J; bases unmatched to any gene: 9. From germline, CDR1 is MGHRA and CDR2 YSYEKL. The CDR3 is made up of 16 amino acids. CDR3 amino acids: CASSQLTSGPSNEQFF. CDR3 nucleotide sequence: TGCGCCAGCAGCCAACTGACTAGCGGCCCCAGTAATGAGCAGTTCTTC.

V usage is TRBV20-1 and J usage is TRBJ2-3; tentatively, D is TRBD2 (6 bases). The CDR3 has 15 amino acids. Germline V gene data show CDR1 as DFQATT and CDR2 as SNEGSKA (reference sequence). V lost 5 bases to trimming and J lost 3 bases, with 18 bases between them. The CDR3: CSASRPSAGTDTQYF. The CDR3 DNA sequence: TGCAGTGCTTCTCGGCCTAGTGCGGGGACAGATACGCAGTATTTT.

The chain recombines TRBV7-2 with TRBJ2-3; 8 bases line up with TRBD2. The junction had 5 bases not matched to a gene; V was cut back by 1 base and J by 5 bases. Per the germline V gene, CDR1 is SGHTA and CDR2 is FQGNSA. The CDR3 runs 15 residues. Here the CDR3 DNA reads TGTGCCAGCAGCTTAGGGGCGGGGGGCATAGATACGCAGTATTTT. It codes for CASSLGAGGIDTQYF.

A word on this clonotype: A much larger clone lies one base from this, so it may be a read error. The chain joins TRBV27 to TRBJ2-7; TRBD2 agrees at 10 bases. Germline trimming cut 2 bases from V and 7 bases from J; bases unmatched to any gene: 8. The CDR3 sequence is 15 residues long. Looked up from germline, CDR1 is MNHEY and CDR2 is SMNVEV (reference sequence). The CDR3 protein is CASSLRTSGVNEQYF. The CDR3 nucleotides read TGTGCCAGCAGTTTACGGACTAGCGGTGTCAATGAGCAGTACTTC.

A few counts support this clonotype. CDR3: CASSQNQGMGTQYF. Here the CDR3 DNA reads TGCGCCAGCAGCCAAAATCAGGGGATGGGGACCCAGTACTTC. The chain couples TRBV4-3 to TRBJ2-5; tentatively, D is TRBD1 (6 bases). Germline-derived CDR1 and CDR2 are LGHNA and YSLEER. The germline V and J ends were trimmed by 2 bases and 7 bases, with 14 bases remaining between them. This CDR3 has 14 residues.

As DNA, the CDR3 is TGTGCCAGCAGTCTCGTTTCGGGACTAGCGGAGAGCTCCTACAATGAGCAGTTCTTC. Residues: CASSLVSGLAESSYNEQFF. This rearrangement joins TRBV28 to TRBJ2-1; 11 positions agree with TRBD2. CDR1 and CDR2 (germline): MDHEN, SYDVKM. The V gene end was trimmed by 5 bases and the J gene end by 0 bases; junction bases not matched to a gene: 12. The CDR3 loop spans 19 amino acids.

V gene TRBV11-3 combines with J gene TRBJ2-1, with 7 bases identical to TRBD2. The CDR3 is 15 amino acids. Germline loops: CDR1 SGHNT, CDR2 YENEEA. The V segment lost 6 bases and the J segment 6 bases; nucleotides outside the gene matches: 11. In nucleotides, the CDR3 is TGTGCCAGCAGTGGGAGGGAGGTGGGGGGCAATGAGCAGTTCTTC. This encodes CASSGREVGGNEQFF.

In this sample, this clonotype turned up once. The rearrangement joins TRBV4-1 to TRBJ2-7; the match to TRBD1 covers 7 bases. There are 16 residues in the CDR3. V was clipped by 5 bases and J by 0 bases; unmatched bases: 10. Germline CDR1 MGHRA, CDR2 YSYEKL. The CDR3 nucleotides are TGCGCCAGCAGCTACGTAGTAGGGGGCGTCTCCTACGAGCAGTACTTC. Protein: CASSYVVGGVSYEQYF.

This chain joins TRBV10-3 and TRBJ2-1; the match to TRBD2 covers 13 bases. Trimming removed 8 bases from V and 1 base from J; junction bases left unmatched: 17. The germline CDR1 and CDR2 sequences are ENHRY and SYGVKD. The CDR3 runs to 20 residues. CDR3 sequence (DNA): TGTGCCATCGGGGGAGGGCAGCGTTTACTAGCGGGAGGGTCCTACAATGAGCAGTTCTTC. Encoded protein: CAIGGGQRLLAGGSYNEQFF.

This chain uses TRBV20-1 with TRBJ2-5; D remains unclear. The CDR3 runs to 12 residues. Trimming took 2 bases from V and 2 from J, leaving 6 bases between them. Germline V gene sequence: CDR1 DFQATT, CDR2 SNEGSKA (reference sequence). The CDR3 is CSARLVQETQYF. For the CDR3, the DNA is TGCAGTGCTAGACTTGTACAAGAGACCCAGTACTTC.

The DNA of the CDR3 is TGTGCCAGCAGTTTAGGACTAGCGGGAGAGTTCGGCATTCAGTACTTC. The encoded protein is CASSLGLAGEFGIQYF. V usage is TRBV27 and J usage is TRBJ2-5; 13 nucleotides line up with TRBD2. The DNA matches TRBJ2-4 better at its end, which makes the J call doubtful. Germline CDR1 reads MNHEY; CDR2 reads SMNVEV (reference sequence). This CDR3 is built from 16 residues.

This clonotype appeared a few times. The rearrangement links TRBV27 to TRBJ2-1; 9 nucleotides match TRBD2. Germline CDR1 reads MNHEY; CDR2 reads SMNVEV (reference sequence). This CDR3 contains 16 residues. V shed 6 bases and J 5 bases; nucleotides not matched to a gene: 11. The CDR3 sequence: CASSPGRASGNNEQFF. In DNA form, the CDR3 reads TGTGCCAGCAGCCCAGGGCGGGCTAGCGGGAACAATGAGCAGTTCTTC.